The clone carrying this T cell receptor (beta chain) came up many times. Its antigen is currently unknown. The sample is drawn from a study of T cells in Graves' hyperthyroidism and ophthalmopathy. Study findings and constraints: Blood also contained most expanded thyroid clonotypes above 0.001. A 13 V-J model separated ophthalmopathy from stable hyperthyroidism.

Authors of the study amplified TCR beta CDR3 regions from RNA transcripts. RT-PCR in the first round (using the HTBI primer set) targeted the TCR CDR3. TCRdb itself ran the multiplex PCR reads through MiXCR, one entry per CDR3 protein. The table includes roughly 500,000 distinct CDR3 sequences, roughly 45% detected once. Diagnoses rested on clinical symptoms, serum thyroxine and TRAb, thyroid ultrasound and orbital computed tomography. Source material: peripheral blood or thyroid tissue (not recorded which). This TCR came from an adult woman with Graves' disease, either hyperthyroidism or ophthalmopathy (not recorded which).

This CDR3 is CASSLARVGQETQYF. CDR3 coding DNA: TGTGCCAGCAGCTTAGCCAGAGTGGGCCAAGAGACCCAGTACTTC. The V and J genes are TRBV7-8 and TRBJ2-5; no reliable D call. The CDR3 sequence is 15 residues long. CDR1 and CDR2 from the germline V gene are SGHVS and FQNEAQ. V lost 0 bases and J lost 1, with 9 bases in between.